These T cell receptor beta chains were read from a single sample in a study of blood T cell repertoires in COVID-19. This table comes from immunoSEQ multiplex PCR, and its TCRdb copy is limited to in-frame clones, with some not included. The sample gives around 200,000 clones, roughly 80% of which show up once; approximately 3% is in the top ten. The sample comprised PBMCs or T cells enriched from blood (not recorded which). These TCRs come from a woman in her thirties who had recovered from COVID-19. Each CDR3 is given with its conserved first and last residue. The D gene is left open where the match is weak. Size is omitted from some rows. Given values are once, few, many or a class for expanded clones.

CDR3nt	CDR3aa	j_gene	v_gene	d_gene	abundance
TGTGCCAGCAGTCTTGACAGGGGTTACACTGAAGCTTTCTTT	CASSLDRGYTEAFF	TRBJ1-1	TRBV27	TRBD1	NA
TGTGCCAGCAGTCGCTTTAAGGGACAGGGGGCCGGATATGGCTACACCTTC	CASSRFKGQGAGYGYTF	TRBJ1-2	TRBV28	TRBD1	once
TGTGCCAGCAGCTTACGACAAGACACTGAAGCTTTCTTT	CASSLRQDTEAFF	TRBJ1-1	TRBV5-4	NA	NA
TGTGCCAGCAGCCCCGAGCCGACAGGGAGCAATCAGCCCCAGCATTTT	CASSPEPTGSNQPQHF	TRBJ1-5	TRBV9	TRBD1	NA
TGTGCCAGCAGCCCACGGGACAATGGACAAAGAAACTATGGCTACACCTTC	CASSPRDNGQRNYGYTF	TRBJ1-2	TRBV14	NA	NA
TGCGCCAGCAGCCATACCGGGACTGCGCCGCTTATTGGCTACACCTTC	CASSHTGTAPLIGYTF	TRBJ1-2	TRBV4-1	NA	NA
TGTGCCAGCAGCTTATCAGGGATCGACACTGAAGCTTTCTTT	CASSLSGIDTEAFF	TRBJ1-1	TRBV7-8	NA	NA
TGTGCCACCAGGGGGACATCGCAAGATCAGCCCCAGCATTTT	CATRGTSQDQPQHF	TRBJ1-5	TRBV15	NA	NA
TGTGCCAGCAGTCCCCAGGGGAGCTCTAACTATGGCTACACCTTC	CASSPQGSSNYGYTF	TRBJ1-2	TRBV6-5	NA	NA
TGTGCCAGCAGTTATACCGGGACAGGGGGGGGCTACACCTTC	CASSYTGTGGGYTF	TRBJ1-2	TRBV28	TRBD1	NA
TGTGCCACCAGCAGGTACGGACAGGGGGCCGACACCGGGGAGCTGTTTTTT	CATSRYGQGADTGELFF	TRBJ2-2	TRBV15	TRBD1	many
TGTGCCAGCAGCTTCCCGGGGGCTAGCGGGAGGGTCGAGCAGTACTTC	CASSFPGASGRVEQYF	TRBJ2-7	TRBV7-9	TRBD2	NA
TGTGCCAGCAGTGAAAGTGTCCCGCAGTACGAGCAGTACTTC	CASSESVPQYEQYF	TRBJ2-7	TRBV2	NA	NA
TGTGCCAGCAGCTCTCGACTAGCGGGGATAAGGAATGAGCAGTTCTTC	CASSSRLAGIRNEQFF	TRBJ2-1	TRBV7-2	TRBD2	NA
TGTGCCAGCAGCTTGCAGGGGAACGAGCAGTACTTC	CASSLQGNEQYF	TRBJ2-7	TRBV11-1	NA	once
TGTGCCAGCAGCCCCCGGGGGCAGGGGGCGTTAAGGGGTACTGAAAAACTGTTTTTT	CASSPRGQGALRGTEKLFF	TRBJ1-4	TRBV7-2	TRBD1	NA
TGTGCCAGCAGCCAAGTCCTCGGGACTGAAGCTTTCTTT	CASSQVLGTEAFF	TRBJ1-1	TRBV11-3	NA	NA
TGTGCCAGCAAAAGGGGACAGGAGTCCTACGAGCAGTACTTC	CASKRGQESYEQYF	TRBJ2-7	TRBV2	TRBD1	NA
TGCGCCAGCAGCTTGGCGGGGGTTGGTCCTGAAGCTTTCTTT	CASSLAGVGPEAFF	TRBJ1-1	TRBV5-1	NA	NA
TGTGCCAGCAGTTTATTAGGCGGGGGGAATCAGCCCCAGCATTTT	CASSLLGGGNQPQHF	TRBJ1-5	TRBV27	NA	NA
TGTGCCATCAGTCGAGCGGGAGGGGACACAGATACGCAGTATTTT	CAISRAGGDTDTQYF	TRBJ2-3	TRBV10-3	TRBD2	NA
TGTGCCAGCAGCCTTGATGGGGCGCGAGGTGGCTACACCTTC	CASSLDGARGGYTF	TRBJ1-2	TRBV7-3	NA	NA
TGTGCCAGCAGTGCCGGGACAGGGGGCTACGAGCAGTACTTC	CASSAGTGGYEQYF	TRBJ2-7	TRBV6-4	TRBD1	many
TGCGCCAGCAGCCCGTGGGGGGGGTACGAGCAGTACTTC	CASSPWGGYEQYF	TRBJ2-7	TRBV5-1	TRBD2	NA
TGTGCCAGCACAGGACAGGCTCCCTATGGCTACACCTTC	CASTGQAPYGYTF	TRBJ1-2	TRBV25-1	TRBD1	NA
TGTGCCAGCAGTCCAAAGACAGGGTTTCAAGAGACCCAGTACTTC	CASSPKTGFQETQYF	TRBJ2-5	TRBV2	TRBD1	NA
TGTGCCAGCAGCGACCGGGGGGCAAGCTATGGCTACACCTTC	CASSDRGASYGYTF	TRBJ1-2	TRBV6-6	NA	NA
TGCGCCAGCAGCTTCGGGGACAGGGGCCCTTACAATGAGCAGTTCTTC	CASSFGDRGPYNEQFF	TRBJ2-1	TRBV5-1	TRBD1	few
TGTGCCAGCAGTTCGCTCATGCACCCCGGGGGAAACTATGGCTACACCTTC	CASSSLMHPGGNYGYTF	TRBJ1-2	TRBV28	NA	NA
TGTGCCACCAGTGATTTCCAGGGGATAGAGACCCAGTACTTC	CATSDFQGIETQYF	TRBJ2-5	TRBV24-1	NA	NA
TGTGCCAGCAGCCCCGGGACTCTGACGCAGTATTTT	CASSPGTLTQYF	TRBJ2-3	TRBV6-5	NA	NA
TGCGCCAGCAGTCGGTCGGCTAATGAAAAACTGTTTTTT	CASSRSANEKLFF	TRBJ1-4	TRBV5-1	NA	NA
TGTGCCAGCAGCTTAGCCGCCCAGGACGAGCAGTACTTC	CASSLAAQDEQYF	TRBJ2-7	TRBV7-6	NA	NA
TGTGCCAGCAGCTGGTCGACAGGGAAGCCTTCACCCCTCCACTTT	CASSWSTGKPSPLHF	TRBJ1-6	TRBV16	TRBD1	NA
TGTGCCACCAGTGATCCCAGGACAGGGCAAAACTATGGCTACACCTTC	CATSDPRTGQNYGYTF	TRBJ1-2	TRBV24-1	TRBD1	NA
TGTGCCAGCAGCTTAGTGGACAGGACCCTCTTGCCTAATGAGCAGTTCTTC	CASSLVDRTLLPNEQFF	TRBJ2-1	TRBV7-9	TRBD1	NA
TGTGCCAGCAGTGATTCGGGACTAGCCGTCGATGAGCAGTTCTTC	CASSDSGLAVDEQFF	TRBJ2-1	TRBV2	TRBD2	NA
TGTGCTAGCAGCTTAGTGGTGAGAGAGACCCAGTACTTC	CASSLVVRETQYF	TRBJ2-5	TRBV7-7	NA	NA
TGTGCCAGCAGCACCACAGGGGAAGGCTACACCTTC	CASSTTGEGYTF	TRBJ1-2	TRBV13	TRBD1	NA
TGCAGCGTTGAGAGGGACAGGGCCACTGAAGCTTTCTTT	CSVERDRATEAFF	TRBJ1-1	TRBV29-1	TRBD1	NA
TGCGCCAGCAGCACCCGACAGGGGGCTTATGGCTACACCTTC	CASSTRQGAYGYTF	TRBJ1-2	TRBV5-1	TRBD1	NA
TGTGCCAGCAGCCAAGCAGGCGGGGGGGCCTCGGCGCAGTATTTT	CASSQAGGGASAQYF	TRBJ2-3	TRBV3-1/TRBV3-2	TRBD2	NA
TGCGCCAGCAGCCAAGACGGCAGGGGAGCTAATGAAAAACTGTTTTTT	CASSQDGRGANEKLFF	TRBJ1-4	TRBV4-1	NA	NA
TGCAGCGTTCCCAGGGGAGTGAGCAATCAGCCCCAGCATTTT	CSVPRGVSNQPQHF	TRBJ1-5	TRBV29-1	NA	NA
TGTGCCAGCAGCCCCCCGGCAGGGGGCTCCTACAATGAGCAGTTCTTC	CASSPPAGGSYNEQFF	TRBJ2-1	TRBV7-9	TRBD1	NA
TGCAGTGCCAACCGACTTGAAGCTTTCTTT	CSANRLEAFF	TRBJ1-1	TRBV20-1	NA	once
TGTGCCAGCAGCTTAGCGGGGGGGCAAGATACGCAGTATTTT	CASSLAGGQDTQYF	TRBJ2-3	TRBV11-1	NA	NA
TGTGCCAGCAGCGCATCGGTGAACACTGAAGCTTTCTTT	CASSASVNTEAFF	TRBJ1-1	TRBV9	NA	NA
TGTGCCAGCAGCGTGACAGGGGAACAAGCCCCGAACTATGGCTACACCTTC	CASSVTGEQAPNYGYTF	TRBJ1-2	TRBV9	TRBD1	NA
TGTGCCAGTAGTATTCTTACGGGGACAACACAAGGGAATCAGCCCCAGCATTTT	CASSILTGTTQGNQPQHF	TRBJ1-5	TRBV19	NA	NA
TGTGCCAGCTCACCACCGGGTCAGGGGGAGGACACTGAAGCTTTCTTT	CASSPPGQGEDTEAFF	TRBJ1-1	TRBV18	TRBD1	NA
TGCGCCAGCAGCCACGGGAGTTCCTCCTACAATGAGCAGTTCTTC	CASSHGSSSYNEQFF	TRBJ2-1	TRBV4-1	NA	NA
TGTGCCAGCAGCCAATACAGGGGTCGGGGCGATGAGCAGTTCTTC	CASSQYRGRGDEQFF	TRBJ2-1	TRBV3-1/TRBV3-2	TRBD1	NA
TGTGCCAGCAGTGAAGGGACAGGGGTTCGAAAACTGTTTTTT	CASSEGTGVRKLFF	TRBJ1-4	TRBV6-1	TRBD1	NA
TGCGCCAGCAGCTTGCCGTCGGACAGGGGTGAAGGCTACACCTTC	CASSLPSDRGEGYTF	TRBJ1-2	TRBV5-1	TRBD1	few
TGTGCCAGCAGCTTGCCCGGGTTATCCTACGAGCAGTACTTC	CASSLPGLSYEQYF	TRBJ2-7	TRBV5-8	NA	NA
TGTGCCAGCAGCCGACTAGCGGGGGCCTACAATGAGCAGTTCTTC	CASSRLAGAYNEQFF	TRBJ2-1	TRBV5-5	TRBD2	NA
TGTGCCAGCAGTTTACATAGGGGGTTTAGTGAAAAACTGTTTTTT	CASSLHRGFSEKLFF	TRBJ1-4	TRBV28	NA	NA
TGTGCCAGCAGCCTGGGAGCGGGCACAGATACGCAGTATTTT	CASSLGAGTDTQYF	TRBJ2-3	TRBV5-6	NA	once